The 21 T cell receptor beta chains below come from one sample, sequenced in a study of T cell repertoires in cytomegalovirus infection (dated by TCRdb to the late 2010s). The sequencing machine was an Illumina HiSeq 1500. Clones were called with MiXCR by TCRdb after fastp trimmed the public reads at Q25, and only in-frame beta chains were retained. Rows merge per CDR3 protein into single entries with the most common DNA and genes. Recorded for this sample are around 330,000 distinct CDR3 sequences; roughly 15% of them occurred a single time. The ten largest clones capture approximately 12% of the sample. Sequencing used PBMCs. Every receptor here comes from a human donor in good health (CMV status not recorded). Some clones in this sample may be carry-over from other donors' samples.

This clonotype has a count of ten or more. This chain connects TRBV5-8 to TRBJ2-3, with unresolved D. Between the trimmed V and J ends, which lost 7 bases and 2 bases, there was a span of 20 bases. CDR1 is SGHTS, CDR2 YDEGEE, per germline. The CDR3 has 16 amino acids. CDR3: CASSAYRATVTDTQYF. CDR3 DNA: TGTGCCAGCTCGGCCTATCGGGCTACCGTCACAGATACGCAGTATTTT.

In this sample, this clonotype turned up a few times. The chain has TRBV7-9 and TRBJ1-2; TRBD1 is a possible D gene (6 bases). There are 15 residues in the CDR3. Trimming shortened V by 5 bases and J by 4 bases, and 17 bases separated the two germline ends. Germline V CDR1 and CDR2: SEHNR, FQNEAQ (reference sequence). CDR3 DNA: TGTGCCAGCAGCCCCCGGACAGATAAGAGCTATGGCTACACCTTC. It encodes CASSPRTDKSYGYTF.

A remark on this clonotype: One end of the junction does not line up with germline, which may come from a read error. CDR3 sequence: CASSYYPWTSGGQGTQYF. CDR3 bases: TGTGCCAGCAGTTACTACCCATGGACTAGCGGGGGACAAGGGACCCAGTACTTC. The chain employs TRBV6-2 or TRBV6-3 and TRBJ2-5; 13 bases map to TRBD2. Germline CDR1 and CDR2: MNHEY and SVGEGT. The CDR3 covers 18 residues.

The chain carries TRBV24-1 and TRBJ1-5, with D possibly TRBD1 on 5 matching bases. V gave up 6 bases and J gave up 7 bases, with 15 bases separating them. CDR1 KGHDR and CDR2 SFDVKD come from the germline V gene. The CDR3 has 14 amino acids. CDR3 sequence reads: CATSLSGVEQPQHF. CDR3 in DNA: TGTGCCACCAGTCTTTCGGGGGTAGAACAGCCCCAGCATTTT.

This clonotype was counted many times. CDR3 in amino acids: CASSLSTSSYEQYF. For the CDR3, the DNA is TGTGCCAGCAGTTTATCCACGAGCTCCTACGAGCAGTACTTC. The rearrangement joins TRBV28 to TRBJ2-7, with no clear D. Per germline, CDR1 MDHEN and CDR2 SYDVKM. Trimming removed 1 base at V and 0 bases at J, with 7 bases between. The CDR3 consists of 14 residues.

This clonotype occurred many times. The rearrangement links TRBV7-2 to TRBJ2-7; D remains unclear. The germline V and J ends were trimmed by 3 bases and 3 bases, with 15 bases remaining between them. The CDR3 runs 15 residues. Germline CDR1 is SGHTA and CDR2 is FQGNSA. CDR3 residues: CASSLGPNLGYEQYF. CDR3 DNA: TGTGCCAGCAGCTTGGGCCCAAATCTGGGCTACGAGCAGTACTTC.

CDR3: CASSQIGGPQPQHF. CDR3 sequence (DNA): TGCGCCAGCAGCCAAATTGGGGGGCCTCAGCCCCAGCATTTT. This chain uses TRBV4-1 with TRBJ1-5, with D maybe TRBD1 (6 bases). The V end lost 2 bases, the J end lost 6 bases, and 11 bases lay between the germline ends. CDR1 and CDR2 (germline): MGHRA, YSYEKL. CDR3 size: 14 residues.

The genes are TRBV15 and TRBJ2-2; TRBD1 matches at 7 bases. The V gene end was trimmed by 5 bases and the J gene end by 7 bases; junction bases not matched to a gene: 4. Germline CDR1 is LNHNV and CDR2 is YYDKDF (reference sequence). There are 13 residues in the CDR3. DNA for the CDR3: TGTGCCACCAGCGGCCAGGGGGTCGGGGAGCTGTTTTTT. Protein: CATSGQGVGELFF.

The chain uses TRBV20-1 and TRBJ1-2; D is perhaps TRBD1 (6 bases). The CDR3 runs to 14 residues. Trimming stripped 3 bases from V and 4 bases from J, with 15 bases between. The germline gives CDR1 DFQATT, CDR2 SNEGSKA (reference sequence). In DNA form, the CDR3 reads TGCAGTGCTAGGATACAGGGCTGGGGCTATGGCTACACCTTC. Protein product: CSARIQGWGYGYTF.

This clonotype was picked up a small number of times. The V and J genes are TRBV9 and TRBJ2-2; D is undetermined. Between the trimmed V and J ends, which lost 0 bases and 0 bases, there was a span of 12 bases. The CDR3 runs 17 residues. CDR1 and CDR2 from the germline V gene are SGDLS and YYNGEE. CDR3: CASSVASGRANTGELFF. For the CDR3, the DNA is TGTGCCAGCAGCGTAGCTTCCGGAAGGGCGAACACCGGGGAGCTGTTTTTT. The full variable domain, in which reference TRBV9 and TRBJ2-2 provide the parts outside the CDR3, is DSGVTQTPKHLITATGQRVTLRCSPRSGDLSVYWYQQSLDQGLQFLIQYYNGEERAKGNILERFSAQQFPDLHSELNLSSLELGDSALYFCASSVASGRANTGELFFGEGSRLTVL.

The chain has TRBV5-1 and TRBJ2-1; D might be TRBD2 (6 bases). The length of the CDR3 is 15 residues. CDR1 is SGHRS, CDR2 YFSETQ, per germline. V was pared by 5 bases and J by 0 bases, with 12 bases between. CDR3 in amino acids: CASSTGDLSYNEQFF. CDR3 in DNA: TGCGCCAGCAGTACGGGGGACCTCTCCTACAATGAGCAGTTCTTC. Filled out from reference TRBV5-1 and TRBJ2-1, the complete variable domain reads KAGVTQTPRYLIKTRGQQVTLSCSPISGHRSVSWYQQTPGQGLQFLFEYFSETQRNKGNFPGRFSGRQFSNSRSEMNVSTLELGDSALYLCASSTGDLSYNEQFFGPGTRLTVL.

There are many counts of this clonotype. This chain connects TRBV7-8 to TRBJ2-7, with 10 bases that match TRBD2. Germline V gene sequence: CDR1 SGHVS, CDR2 FQNEAQ. After removal of 2 bases from V and 5 bases from J, the junction contained 6 bases not matched to a gene. This CDR3 is built from 15 residues. In DNA, the CDR3 is TGTGCCAGCAGCTTAATAGCGGGGGGCACCAACGAGCAGTACTTC. This translates into CASSLIAGGTNEQYF.

The sample holds a few counts of this clonotype. The chain uses TRBV7-2 and TRBJ2-7, with 8 bases identical to TRBD2. This CDR3 is 16 amino acids long. The junction had 9 bases not matched to a gene; V was cut back by 2 bases and J by 3 bases. Germline CDR1 is SGHTA and CDR2 is FQGNSA. The CDR3 is CASSLTGGPRRYEQYF. DNA for the CDR3: TGTGCCAGCAGCTTAACGGGGGGGCCGCGTCGCTACGAGCAGTACTTC. Full variable domain (missing parts from reference TRBV7-2 and TRBJ2-7): GAGVSQSPSNKVTEKGKDVELRCDPISGHTALYWYRQSLGQGLEFLIYFQGNSAPDKSGLPSDRFSAERTGGSVSTLTIQRTQQEDSAVYLCASSLTGGPRRYEQYFGPGTRLTVT.

This clonotype was found many times. The J gene is TRBJ2-3, the V gene TRBV7-2; TRBD2 is a possible D gene (6 bases). Trimming left V 2 bases short and J 1 base short, with 10 bases between. The CDR3 contains 15 residues. Per the germline V gene, CDR1 is SGHTA and CDR2 is FQGNSA. The CDR3 loop reads CASSLTGGGTDTQYF. In DNA, the CDR3 is TGTGCCAGCAGCTTAACCGGGGGTGGCACAGATACGCAGTATTTT.

This clonotype was observed a handful of times. The gene calls are TRBV5-5 and TRBJ2-2; 7 bases match TRBD1. The CDR3 covers 15 residues. The J segment lost 1 base and the V segment lost 1 base, leaving 1 base of the junction unmatched. Looked up from germline, CDR1 is SGHKS and CDR2 is YYEKEE (reference sequence). The CDR3 DNA reads as TGTGCCAGCAGCTTGTCAGGGGGGAACACCGGGGAGCTGTTTTTT. Its protein is CASSLSGGNTGELFF.

This chain links TRBV27 with TRBJ1-2; TRBD1 agrees at 9 bases. Per the germline V gene, CDR1 is MNHEY and CDR2 is SMNVEV (reference sequence). The junction had 8 bases not matched to a gene; V was cut back by 4 bases and J by 5 bases. The CDR3 contains 15 residues. CDR3 bases: TGTGCCAGCAGTTCCTCGGACAGGGGAGGGTATGGCTACACCTTC. Translation: CASSSSDRGGYGYTF.

In its sample, this clonotype was seen once. This chain links TRBV20-1 with TRBJ1-2; D is undetermined. Trimming stripped 7 bases from V and 2 bases from J, with 8 bases between. The CDR3 is made up of 11 amino acids. Looked up from germline, CDR1 is DFQATT and CDR2 is SNEGSKA (reference sequence). This chain's CDR3 is CSVKSNYGYTF. As DNA, the CDR3 is TGCAGTGTAAAATCGAACTATGGCTACACCTTC.

This clonotype was seen more than once but under ten times. The genes are TRBV20-1 and TRBJ1-2; D is unresolved. Germline V gives CDR1 DFQATT, CDR2 SNEGSKA (reference sequence). Trimming left V 6 bases short and J 8 bases short, with 13 bases between. The CDR3 is 11 amino acids. The CDR3 protein is CSANPVLGYTF. The CDR3 DNA follows: TGCAGTGCGAATCCGGTCCTAGGCTACACCTTC.

This clonotype was seen only a few times. The chain employs TRBV12-3 or TRBV12-4 and TRBJ1-2, with no clear D. The V end lost 3 bases, the J end lost 2 bases, and 10 bases lay between the germline ends. The CDR3 totals 14 residues. The CDR3 DNA sequence: TGTGCCAGCAGTTTGATAGGACGGAACTATGGCTACACCTTC. It yields the protein CASSLIGRNYGYTF.

This chain uses TRBV4-3 with TRBJ1-4; tentative D call: TRBD1 (6 bases). Between the trimmed V and J ends, which lost 0 bases and 4 bases, there was a span of 15 bases. Germline assignment: CDR1 LGHNA and CDR2 YSLEER. This CDR3 has 17 residues. CDR3 sequence: CASSQDVWGQLNEKLFF. Here the CDR3 DNA reads TGCGCCAGCAGCCAAGATGTTTGGGGGCAGCTTAATGAAAAACTGTTTTTT.

Many counts were recorded for this clonotype. The V and J genes are TRBV12-3 or TRBV12-4 and TRBJ2-5, with 7 nucleotides matching TRBD2. This CDR3 has 13 residues. Trimming at V came to 3 bases and at J to 5 bases, leaving 3 bases not matched to a gene. CDR3 nucleotides: TGTGCCAGCAGTTTGGGGGGGTTGGAGACCCAGTACTTC. This gives the protein CASSLGGLETQYF.